The rows below give T cell receptor beta chains drawn from one sample of a study of blood T cell repertoires in COVID-19. Assay: immunoSEQ multiplex PCR; the TCRdb copy retains only in-frame clones and omits some. The data show about 190,000 clones, roughly 86% seen once. The source material was peripheral blood. The receptors originated from a woman in her 70s with active or convalescent COVID-19. Each CDR3 is given without its conserved first and last residue. Fields, in order: D gene, V gene, J gene, CDR3 protein. D genes are given only for firm matches.

d_call: -; v_call: TRBV5-1; j_call: TRBJ2-7; cdr3_aa: ASSLGRVVYEQY
d_call: -; v_call: TRBV18; j_call: TRBJ1-1; cdr3_aa: ASSPVEGYYTEAF
d_call: TRBD2; v_call: TRBV29-1; j_call: TRBJ2-1; cdr3_aa: SVFTAGVVNEQF
d_call: TRBD2; v_call: TRBV24-1; j_call: TRBJ2-3; cdr3_aa: ATSDPWTSGSTDTQY
d_call: TRBD1; v_call: TRBV9; j_call: TRBJ2-1; cdr3_aa: ASSVDVGGQGTYNEQF
d_call: -; v_call: TRBV5-4; j_call: TRBJ2-3; cdr3_aa: ASSSRGGTHADTQY
d_call: -; v_call: TRBV19; j_call: TRBJ1-1; cdr3_aa: ASSIDPRGWTEAF
d_call: TRBD1; v_call: TRBV19; j_call: TRBJ1-3; cdr3_aa: ASSALNRDRDSGNTIY
d_call: -; v_call: TRBV3-1/TRBV3-2; j_call: TRBJ1-2; cdr3_aa: ASSSAGASYGYT
d_call: TRBD2; v_call: TRBV10-1; j_call: TRBJ2-1; cdr3_aa: ASRKKSGRSYNEQF
d_call: -; v_call: TRBV28; j_call: TRBJ2-4; cdr3_aa: ASSHQGTTGNIQY
d_call: TRBD2; v_call: TRBV6-1; j_call: TRBJ2-4; cdr3_aa: ASSERLAGRLAKNIQY
d_call: TRBD1; v_call: TRBV28; j_call: TRBJ1-5; cdr3_aa: ASSLIGAGGSNQPQH
d_call: TRBD1; v_call: TRBV28; j_call: TRBJ1-2; cdr3_aa: ASSLYLTGGYGYT
d_call: -; v_call: TRBV19; j_call: TRBJ2-7; cdr3_aa: ASSIDLRGEQY
d_call: -; v_call: TRBV21-1; j_call: TRBJ2-5; cdr3_aa: ASSRGLAGLQETQY
d_call: TRBD2; v_call: TRBV5-1; j_call: TRBJ2-5; cdr3_aa: ASSFSSSGGPKQETQY
d_call: -; v_call: TRBV7-9; j_call: TRBJ1-2; cdr3_aa: ASSLVPDGYT
d_call: TRBD2; v_call: TRBV6-4; j_call: TRBJ2-1; cdr3_aa: ASSEEGLAGGEQF
d_call: -; v_call: TRBV19; j_call: TRBJ2-7; cdr3_aa: ASSLTGSRHEQY
d_call: -; v_call: TRBV12-3/TRBV12-4; j_call: TRBJ2-4; cdr3_aa: ASSLEGRNIQY
d_call: -; v_call: TRBV30; j_call: TRBJ2-6; cdr3_aa: AWRGGTGANVLT
d_call: TRBD1; v_call: TRBV6-5; j_call: TRBJ2-1; cdr3_aa: ASRRTGGHEQF
d_call: TRBD2; v_call: TRBV5-1; j_call: TRBJ2-2; cdr3_aa: ASSSPGRLALGTGELF
d_call: -; v_call: TRBV3-1/TRBV3-2; j_call: TRBJ1-6; cdr3_aa: ASSQGVQVSEGYNSPLH
d_call: -; v_call: TRBV6-1; j_call: TRBJ2-1; cdr3_aa: ASSEFGTSHNEQF
d_call: -; v_call: TRBV10-2; j_call: TRBJ2-7; cdr3_aa: ASSESMRRHEQY
d_call: -; v_call: TRBV18; j_call: TRBJ2-2; cdr3_aa: ASSPDKVGTGELF
d_call: -; v_call: TRBV6-1; j_call: TRBJ2-1; cdr3_aa: ASSDRTVFPYNEQF
d_call: TRBD1; v_call: TRBV28; j_call: TRBJ2-2; cdr3_aa: ASSPAPQGPQRAGELF
d_call: TRBD2; v_call: TRBV9; j_call: TRBJ2-1; cdr3_aa: ASSVERAGPNEQF
d_call: -; v_call: TRBV29-1; j_call: TRBJ2-1; cdr3_aa: SVGGLAGVL
d_call: -; v_call: TRBV5-1; j_call: TRBJ2-5; cdr3_aa: ASSQRGTQETQY
d_call: TRBD1; v_call: TRBV6-6; j_call: TRBJ1-1; cdr3_aa: ASSPNPGQGARGAEAF
d_call: -; v_call: TRBV28; j_call: TRBJ1-3; cdr3_aa: ASIPTGRKHTIY
d_call: -; v_call: TRBV28; j_call: TRBJ2-7; cdr3_aa: ASSLRLTSTEQY
d_call: -; v_call: TRBV3-1/TRBV3-2; j_call: TRBJ2-3; cdr3_aa: ASSLAPNGGTDTQY
d_call: -; v_call: TRBV7-3; j_call: TRBJ1-5; cdr3_aa: ASSDTRITWDQPQH
d_call: -; v_call: TRBV2; j_call: TRBJ1-5; cdr3_aa: ASSESRGAQPQH
d_call: -; v_call: TRBV12-3/TRBV12-4; j_call: TRBJ1-3; cdr3_aa: ASSPRSGNTIY